Only a few counts were recorded for the clone carrying this T cell receptor beta chain. Antigen: not known. This CDR3 has 13 amino acids. Germline CDR1 is SQVTM and CDR2 is ANQGSEA. Deletions cut 2 bases from V and 4 bases from J, with 11 bases between. These data are taken from a study of blood T cells in healthy people across ages. Donors each provided roughly 10 milliliters of peripheral blood. The second PCR ran about 6 to 12 cycles with a sample-barcoded 5' primer and J-beta primers. Using its own MiXCR run on the 5' RACE reads, TCRdb lists one record per CDR3 protein. The table has approximately 1.5 million distinct CDR3 sequences, 30% to 35% seen once. Points from the study as a whole: Diversity was higher, and naive CD4+ cells more numerous, in long-lived donors than in aged donors. Diversity figures derived from one million T cells were judged to underestimate the true value.

The J gene is TRBJ1-2, the V gene TRBV29-1; D perhaps matches TRBD1 (6 bases). The receptor was derived from a woman aged 25 to 39 in good health. Material for sequencing was blood. CDR3 loop: CSVERGGGYGYTF. In DNA form, the CDR3 reads TGCAGCGTTGAAAGAGGGGGAGGCTATGGCTACACCTTC.